The 14 T cell receptor beta chains presented below share a single source sample, sequenced in a study of CXCR3 chemokines and chemotherapy response in bladder cancer. TCRdb independently ran MiXCR on the PCR reads; one entry per CDR3 protein. The table lists roughly 3,000 distinct CDR3 sequences, approximately 16% of them singletons. This sample was taken from a patient whose treatment included neoadjuvant chemotherapy. These receptors all stem from a human donor with bladder cancer that did not respond to neoadjuvant chemotherapy.

CDR3 loop: CSALPTLAGVADTQYF. CDR3 nucleotides: TGCAGTGCCCTCCCCACGCTAGCGGGGGTAGCAGATACGCAGTATTTT. The chain links TRBV20-1 to TRBJ2-3; 10 bases align to TRBD2. V was clipped by 6 bases and J by 4 bases; unmatched bases: 13. The CDR3 spans 16 residues. Germline V gene data show CDR1 as DFQATT and CDR2 as SNEGSKA (reference sequence).

As concerns this clonotype: Possible read error: a much larger clone is one base away. The chain uses TRBV7-9 and TRBJ2-5; 8 positions agree with TRBD1. The CDR3 covers 11 residues. Per the germline V gene, CDR1 is SEHNR and CDR2 is FQNEAQ (reference sequence). The CDR3 region is CANSSQGVQYF. The CDR3 DNA reads as TGTGCCAACAGCTCACAGGGGGTTCAGTACTTC. Combining the CDR3 with reference TRBV7-9 and TRBJ2-5 gives the whole variable domain DTGVSQNPRHKITKRGQNVTFRCDPISEHNRLYWYRQTLGQGPEFLTYFQNEAQLEKSRLLSDRFSAERPKGSFSTLEIQRTEQGDSAMYLCANSSQGVQYFGPGTRLLVL.

This clonotype was seen repeatedly, ten times or more. The rearrangement links TRBV11-1 to TRBJ1-6; 10 nucleotides align to TRBD1. From germline, CDR1 is SGHAT and CDR2 FQDESV (reference sequence). The length of the CDR3 is 15 residues. The V segment lost 5 bases and the J segment 7 bases; nucleotides outside the gene matches: 5. The CDR3 DNA is TGTGCCAGCAGCGCTGTGGGACAGGGGAATTCACCCCTCCACTTT. It yields the protein CASSAVGQGNSPLHF. The variable domain in full, with the rest retrieved from reference TRBV11-1 and TRBJ1-6, is EAEVAQSPRYKITEKSQAVAFWCDPISGHATLYWYRQILGQGPELLVQFQDESVVDDSQLPKDRFSAERLKGVDSTLKIQPAELGDSAMYLCASSAVGQGNSPLHFGNGTRLTVT.

This clonotype qualifies as large (0.1 to 1%). This chain joins TRBV7-2 and TRBJ2-1, with TRBD2 identical over 9 bases. V lost 2 bases to trimming and J lost 5 bases; unmatched junction nucleotides: 10. This CDR3 contains 17 residues. In germline, CDR1 is SGHTA, CDR2 FQGNSA. CDR3 in DNA: TGTGCCAGCAGCTTACCCACCCTAGCGGGGCGGAACAATGAGCAGTTCTTC. Encoded protein: CASSLPTLAGRNNEQFF.

In this sample, this clonotype turned up many times. The chain uses TRBV5-5 and TRBJ2-5; a weak D match, TRBD1 (5 bases). Per the germline V gene, CDR1 is SGHKS and CDR2 is YYEKEE (reference sequence). CDR3 length equals 13 residues. The ends were cut back, 4 bases at V and 4 bases at J, with 11 bases in the middle. The CDR3 sequence: CASSRRGGETQYF. The CDR3 nucleotides are TGTGCCAGCAGCCGAAGGGGTGGAGAGACCCAGTACTTC.

The chain combines TRBV20-1 with TRBJ2-1; D gene unclear. Germline CDR1 reads DFQATT; CDR2 reads SNEGSKA (reference sequence). CDR3 length equals 14 residues. V dropped 5 bases and J dropped 6 bases, with 17 bases sitting between them. CDR3 region: CSAQIQDHRNEQFF. The CDR3, as DNA: TGCAGTGCTCAAATCCAGGACCATCGCAATGAGCAGTTCTTC.

This clonotype is termed medium-sized. CDR3 bases: TGTGCCAGCAGTGCATCGACAGGGGGCTTGAATGAGCAGTTCTTC. The encoded protein is CASSASTGGLNEQFF. The chain employs TRBV27 and TRBJ2-1; 10 bases are a match to TRBD1. The length of the CDR3 is 15 residues. Germline CDR1 reads MNHEY; CDR2 reads SMNVEV (reference sequence). V was clipped by 5 bases and J by 7 bases; unmatched bases: 8.

By share of the sample, this clonotype is medium-sized. The gene calls are TRBV19 and TRBJ2-1; 10 bases are a match to TRBD2. The CDR3 is 16 residues long. With V trimmed by 3 bases and J by 4 bases, 6 bases remained unmatched. Per germline, CDR1 LNHDA and CDR2 SQIVND (reference sequence). This CDR3 is CASSIRSGGGYNEQFF. The CDR3 DNA sequence: TGTGCCAGTAGTATTCGGAGCGGGGGGGGGTACAATGAGCAGTTCTTC.

Concerning this clonotype: It is likely a read error: a sequence one base away is far more abundant. The chain uses TRBV5-4 and TRBJ1-1, with D maybe TRBD1 (6 bases). Trimming removed 8 bases from V and 1 base from J, with 15 bases in between. The CDR3 runs to 14 residues. Germline CDR1 reads SGHNT; CDR2 reads YYREEE (reference sequence). The CDR3 sequence: CASSIQGRNTEAFF. CDR3 in DNA: TGTGCCAGTAGTATTCAGGGGAGGAACACTGAAGCTTTCTTT.

Relative to its sample, this clonotype is medium-sized. The CDR3 here is CASSGTESYEQYF. DNA for the CDR3: TGCGCCAGCAGTGGGACCGAATCCTACGAGCAGTACTTC. This rearrangement joins TRBV10-2 to TRBJ2-7, with no clear D. The V end was cut by 4 bases, the J end by 1 base, with 8 bases between. Germline CDR1 and CDR2: WSHSY and SAAADI. This CDR3 region has 13 residues.

This clonotype was seen at least ten times. DNA for the CDR3: TGTGCCAGCAGCTTAGTCCGAGGACAGGAGAACTACGAGCAGTACTTC. Amino acid sequence: CASSLVRGQENYEQYF. The chain employs TRBV11-3 and TRBJ2-7; 7 bases agree with TRBD1. The CDR3 runs to 16 residues. The ends lost 1 base at V and 3 bases at J; junction bases unmatched: 9. The V gene's germline CDR1 is SGHNT and CDR2 YENEEA.

This clonotype was found many times. This chain links TRBV7-2 with TRBJ2-2; no reliable D call. CDR1 is SGHTA and CDR2 is FQGNSA in the germline V gene. The CDR3 covers 15 residues. The ends were cut back, 4 bases at V and 0 bases at J, with 9 bases in the middle. The CDR3 loop reads CASSYGRTNTGELFF. The CDR3 DNA is TGTGCCAGCAGCTATGGACGTACGAACACCGGGGAGCTGTTTTTT.

By share of the sample, this clonotype is medium-sized. The V and J genes are TRBV7-2 and TRBJ1-5, with D possibly being TRBD1 (6 bases). The CDR3 has 17 residues. Trimming shortened V by 6 bases and J by 6 bases, and 24 bases separated the two germline ends. Germline CDR1 SGHTA, CDR2 FQGNSA. The CDR3 region has the DNA TGTGCCAGCAGTTGGGGGCACGGTGGAAATGGAGGTCAGCCCCAGCATTTT. Amino acid sequence: CASSWGHGGNGGQPQHF.

The chain recombines TRBV9 with TRBJ1-3; D not certain. CDR1 is SGDLS and CDR2 is YYNGEE in the germline V gene. V lost 0 bases and J 0 bases, leaving 4 bases between the germline ends. The CDR3 length is 14 residues. The CDR3 region is CASSVGNSGNTIYF. DNA of the CDR3: TGTGCCAGCAGCGTAGGCAACTCTGGAAACACCATATATTTT.